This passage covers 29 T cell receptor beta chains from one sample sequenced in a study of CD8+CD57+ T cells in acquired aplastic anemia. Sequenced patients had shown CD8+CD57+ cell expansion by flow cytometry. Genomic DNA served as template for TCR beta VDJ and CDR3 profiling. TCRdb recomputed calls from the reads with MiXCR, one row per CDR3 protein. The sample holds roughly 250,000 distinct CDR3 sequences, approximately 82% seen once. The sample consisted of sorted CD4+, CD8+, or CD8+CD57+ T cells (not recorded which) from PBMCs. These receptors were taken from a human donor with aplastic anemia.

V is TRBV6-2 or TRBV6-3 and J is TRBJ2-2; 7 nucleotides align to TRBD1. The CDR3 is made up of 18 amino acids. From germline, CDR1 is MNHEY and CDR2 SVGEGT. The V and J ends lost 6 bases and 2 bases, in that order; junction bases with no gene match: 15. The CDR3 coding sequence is TGTGCCAGCAGCGCACAAGAGATGGGACAGATCAACACCGGGGAGCTGTTTTTT. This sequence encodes CASSAQEMGQINTGELFF.

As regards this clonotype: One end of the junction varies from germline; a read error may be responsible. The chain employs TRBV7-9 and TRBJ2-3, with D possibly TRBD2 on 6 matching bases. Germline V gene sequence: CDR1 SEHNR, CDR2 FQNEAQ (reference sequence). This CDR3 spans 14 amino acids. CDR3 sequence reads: CASSFARGGGTEDF. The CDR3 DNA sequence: TGTGCCAGCAGCTTTGCGAGAGGTGGGGGGACCGAGGATTTT. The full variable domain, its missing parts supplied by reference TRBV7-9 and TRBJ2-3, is DTGVSQNPRHKITKRGQNVTFRCDPISEHNRLYWYRQTLGQGPEFLTYFQNEAQLEKSRLLSDRFSAERPKGSFSTLEIQRTEQGDSAMYLCASSFARGGGTEDFGPGTRLTVL.

CDR3 coding DNA: TGTGCCAGCAGCGTAGGGGTCTCGATAAATGAACCCTTCTTT. It codes for CASSVGVSINEPFF. The chain links TRBV9 to TRBJ1-1; D is unresolved. CDR3 size: 14 residues. V was trimmed by 0 bases and J by 14 bases, leaving 20 bases between them. CDR1 is SGDLS and CDR2 is YYNGEE in the germline V gene.

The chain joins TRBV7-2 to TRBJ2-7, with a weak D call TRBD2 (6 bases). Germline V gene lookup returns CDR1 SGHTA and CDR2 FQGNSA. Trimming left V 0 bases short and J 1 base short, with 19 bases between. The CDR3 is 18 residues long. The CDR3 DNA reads TGTGCCAGCAGCTTAGCGGGAGACGGGACTGCCCAGTCCTACGAGCAGTACGTC. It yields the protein CASSLAGDGTAQSYEQYV.

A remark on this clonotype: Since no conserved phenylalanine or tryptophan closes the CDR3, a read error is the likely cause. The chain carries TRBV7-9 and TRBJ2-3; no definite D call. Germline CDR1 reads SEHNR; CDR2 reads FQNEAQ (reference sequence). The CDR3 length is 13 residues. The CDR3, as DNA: TGTGCCAGCAGCCATGGGGTCGCAGAGACGCAGTATACG. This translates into CASSHGVAETQYT.

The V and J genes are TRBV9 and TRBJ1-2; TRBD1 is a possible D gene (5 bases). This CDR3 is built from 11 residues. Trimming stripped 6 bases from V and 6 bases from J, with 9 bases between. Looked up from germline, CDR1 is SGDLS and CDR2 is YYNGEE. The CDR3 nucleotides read TGTGCCAGCACCACGGGGGATGGCTACACCTTC. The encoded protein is CASTTGDGYTF.

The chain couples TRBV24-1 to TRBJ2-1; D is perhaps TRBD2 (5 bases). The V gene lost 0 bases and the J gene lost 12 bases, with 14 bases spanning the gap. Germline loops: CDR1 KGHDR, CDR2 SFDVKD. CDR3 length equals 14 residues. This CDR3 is CATSDLKFNGLQFF. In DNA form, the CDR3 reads TGTGCCACCAGTGATTTGAAATTCAACGGACTGCAGTTCTTC.

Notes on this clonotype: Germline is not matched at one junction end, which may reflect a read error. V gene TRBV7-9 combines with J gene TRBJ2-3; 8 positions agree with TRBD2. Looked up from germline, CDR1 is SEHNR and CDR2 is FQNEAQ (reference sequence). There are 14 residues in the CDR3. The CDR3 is CASSFVAGTAYEQF. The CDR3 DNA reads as TGTGCCAGCAGCTTCGTAGCGGGAACGGCCTACGAGCAGTTT. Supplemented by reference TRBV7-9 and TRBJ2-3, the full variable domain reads DTGVSQNPRHKITKRGQNVTFRCDPISEHNRLYWYRQTLGQGPEFLTYFQNEAQLEKSRLLSDRFSAERPKGSFSTLEIQRTEQGDSAMYLCASSFVAGTAYEQFGPGTRLTVL.

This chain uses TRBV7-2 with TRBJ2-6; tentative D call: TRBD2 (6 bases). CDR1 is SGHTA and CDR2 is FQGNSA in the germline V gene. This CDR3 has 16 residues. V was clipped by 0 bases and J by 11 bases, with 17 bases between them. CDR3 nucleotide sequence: TGTGCCAGCAGCTTAGCGAGTAGCTACGGGAGCGACGTCCTGACTTTC. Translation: CASSLASSYGSDVLTF.

CDR3 sequence reads: CASSRGQSPETQYF. The DNA of the CDR3 is TGTGCCAGCAGCAGAGGACAGTCCCCAGAGACCCAGTACTTC. The rearrangement links TRBV7-9 to TRBJ2-5; the D gene is possibly TRBD1 (6 bases). The V gene's germline CDR1 is SEHNR and CDR2 FQNEAQ (reference sequence). With 5 bases removed from V and 4 bases from J, the gap between germline ends came to 14 bases. The length of the CDR3 is 14 residues.

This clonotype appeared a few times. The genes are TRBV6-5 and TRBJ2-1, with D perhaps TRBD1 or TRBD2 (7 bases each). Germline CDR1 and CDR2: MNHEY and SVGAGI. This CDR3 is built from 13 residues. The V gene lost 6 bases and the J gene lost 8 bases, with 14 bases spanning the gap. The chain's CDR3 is CASSQGGIHEQFF. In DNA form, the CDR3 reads TGTGCCAGCAGCCAGGGGGGGATCCATGAGCAGTTCTTC.

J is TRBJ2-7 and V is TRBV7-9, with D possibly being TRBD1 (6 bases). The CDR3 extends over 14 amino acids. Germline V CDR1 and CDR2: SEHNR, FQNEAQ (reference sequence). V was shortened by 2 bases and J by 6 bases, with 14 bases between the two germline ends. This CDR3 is CASSLTDSLGEQYF. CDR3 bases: TGTGCCAGCAGCTTAACGGACAGTTTAGGCGAGCAGTACTTC.

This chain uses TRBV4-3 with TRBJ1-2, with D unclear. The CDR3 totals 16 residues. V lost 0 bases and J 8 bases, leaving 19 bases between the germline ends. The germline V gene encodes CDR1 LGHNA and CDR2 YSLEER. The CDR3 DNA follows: TGCGCCAGCAGCCAAGATGGGAGGGCTGAAGCTTTCGGCTACACCTTC. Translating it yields CASSQDGRAEAFGYTF.

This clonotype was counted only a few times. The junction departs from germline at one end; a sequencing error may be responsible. CDR3 region: CASSLAGGHAPHF. The CDR3 region has the DNA TGTGCCAGCAGCTTAGCGGGCGGTCACGCGCCGCATTTT. This chain joins TRBV7-8 and TRBJ2-3; D is unclear. The germline gives CDR1 SGHVS, CDR2 FQNEAQ. This CDR3 is built from 13 residues.

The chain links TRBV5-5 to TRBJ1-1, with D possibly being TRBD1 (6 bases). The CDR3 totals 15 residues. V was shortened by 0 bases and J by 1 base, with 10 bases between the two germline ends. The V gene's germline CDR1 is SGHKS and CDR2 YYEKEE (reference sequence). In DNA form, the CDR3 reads TGTGCCAGCAGCTTGGACATGACAGGGAACACTGAAGCTTTCTTT. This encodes CASSLDMTGNTEAFF.

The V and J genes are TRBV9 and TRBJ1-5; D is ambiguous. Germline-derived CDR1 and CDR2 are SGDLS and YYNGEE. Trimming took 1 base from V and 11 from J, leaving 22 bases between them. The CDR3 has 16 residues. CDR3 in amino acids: CASSVWSDTQYFTQHF. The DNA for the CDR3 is TGTGCCAGCAGCGTATGGTCAGATACGCAGTATTTTACCCAGCATTTT.

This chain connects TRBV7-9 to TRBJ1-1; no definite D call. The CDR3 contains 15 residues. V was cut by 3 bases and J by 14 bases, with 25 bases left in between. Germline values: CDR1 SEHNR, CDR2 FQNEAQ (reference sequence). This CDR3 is CASSLERAGHTYAFF. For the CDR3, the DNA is TGTGCCAGCAGCTTGGAGAGGGCCGGGCACACATATGCCTTCTTT.

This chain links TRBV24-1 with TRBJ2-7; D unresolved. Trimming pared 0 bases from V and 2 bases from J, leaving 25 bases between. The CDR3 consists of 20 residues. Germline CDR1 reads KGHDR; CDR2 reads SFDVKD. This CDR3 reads CATSDLPAAPIGWDPYEQYV. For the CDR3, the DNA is TGTGCCACCAGTGATTTGCCAGCAGCACCAATCGGCTGGGATCCCTACGAGCAGTACGTC.

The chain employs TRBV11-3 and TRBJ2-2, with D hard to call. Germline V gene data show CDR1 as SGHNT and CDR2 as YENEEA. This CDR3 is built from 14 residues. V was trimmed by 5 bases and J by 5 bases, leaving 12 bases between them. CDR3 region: CASSREVTTGELFF. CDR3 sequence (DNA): TGTGCCAGCAGCAGAGAGGTGACAACCGGGGAGCTGTTTTTT.

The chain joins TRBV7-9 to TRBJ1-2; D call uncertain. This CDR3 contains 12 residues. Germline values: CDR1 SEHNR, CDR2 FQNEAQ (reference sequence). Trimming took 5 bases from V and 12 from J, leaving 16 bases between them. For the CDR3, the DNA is TGTGCCAGCAGCCCCAACAGCGCTCTCCACACCTTC. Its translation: CASSPNSALHTF.

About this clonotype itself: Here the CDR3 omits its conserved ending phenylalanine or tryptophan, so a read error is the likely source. The DNA of the CDR3 is TGTGCCAGCAGCTTATACACAGGCAATGAACAGTTCCTC. As protein: CASSLYTGNEQFL. The J gene is TRBJ2-1, the V gene TRBV7-6; D might be TRBD1 (5 bases). This CDR3 is built from 13 residues. Looked up from germline, CDR1 is SGHVS and CDR2 is FNYEAQ.

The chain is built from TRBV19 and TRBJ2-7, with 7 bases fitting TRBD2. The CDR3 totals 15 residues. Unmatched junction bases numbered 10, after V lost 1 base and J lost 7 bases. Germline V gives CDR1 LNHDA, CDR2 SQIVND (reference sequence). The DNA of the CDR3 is TGTGCCAGTAGTATAGCGCGGGGGTCCTACAATGAGCAGTACTTC. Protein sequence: CASSIARGSYNEQYF.

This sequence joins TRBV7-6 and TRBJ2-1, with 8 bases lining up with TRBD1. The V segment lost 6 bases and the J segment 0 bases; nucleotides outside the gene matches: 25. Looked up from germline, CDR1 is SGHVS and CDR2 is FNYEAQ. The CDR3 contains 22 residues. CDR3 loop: CASSSDRGNSPLHDSSYNEQFF. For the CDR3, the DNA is TGTGCCAGCAGTTCAGACAGGGGCAATTCACCCCTCCACGATAGCTCCTACAATGAGCAGTTCTTC.

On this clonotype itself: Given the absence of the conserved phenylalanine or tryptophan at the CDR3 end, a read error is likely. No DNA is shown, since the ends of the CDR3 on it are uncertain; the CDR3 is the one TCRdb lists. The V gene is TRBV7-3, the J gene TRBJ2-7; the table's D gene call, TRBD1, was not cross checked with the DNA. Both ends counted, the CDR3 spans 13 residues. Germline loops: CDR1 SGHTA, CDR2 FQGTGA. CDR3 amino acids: CASSGGSSPEPYY.

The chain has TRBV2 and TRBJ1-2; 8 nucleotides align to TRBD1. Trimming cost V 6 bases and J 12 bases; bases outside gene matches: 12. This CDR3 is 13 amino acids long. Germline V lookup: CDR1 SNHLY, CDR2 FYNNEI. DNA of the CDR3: TGTGCCAGCAGCGACCGGGACAGGATCGGTGACACCTTC. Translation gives CASSDRDRIGDTF.

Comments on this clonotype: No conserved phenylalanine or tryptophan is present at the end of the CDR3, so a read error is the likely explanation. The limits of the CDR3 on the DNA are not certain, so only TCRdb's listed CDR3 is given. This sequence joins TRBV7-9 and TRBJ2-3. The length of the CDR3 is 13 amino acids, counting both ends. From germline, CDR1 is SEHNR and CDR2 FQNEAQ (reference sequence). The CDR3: CASSFGGTGTTDS.

DNA of the CDR3: TGTGCCAGCAGCTTGGGGTCGGATGGGCTGTATTATGGCTACACCTTC. Its protein is CASSLGSDGLYYGYTF. This chain joins TRBV9 and TRBJ1-2; no definite D call. Per germline, CDR1 SGDLS and CDR2 YYNGEE. Trimming removed 4 bases from V and 5 bases from J, with 21 bases in between. The CDR3 totals 16 residues. Full variable domain (outside the CDR3, taken from reference TRBV9 and TRBJ1-2): DSGVTQTPKHLITATGQRVTLRCSPRSGDLSVYWYQQSLDQGLQFLIQYYNGEERAKGNILERFSAQQFPDLHSELNLSSLELGDSALYFCASSLGSDGLYYGYTFGSGTRLTVV.

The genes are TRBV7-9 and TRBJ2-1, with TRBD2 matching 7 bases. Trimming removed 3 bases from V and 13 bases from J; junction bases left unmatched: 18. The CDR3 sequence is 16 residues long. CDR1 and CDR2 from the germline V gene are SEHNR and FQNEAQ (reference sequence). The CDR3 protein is CASSLQSNGGSDKQFF. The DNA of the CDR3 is TGTGCCAGCAGCTTGCAAAGCAACGGGGGGAGCGACAAACAGTTCTTC.

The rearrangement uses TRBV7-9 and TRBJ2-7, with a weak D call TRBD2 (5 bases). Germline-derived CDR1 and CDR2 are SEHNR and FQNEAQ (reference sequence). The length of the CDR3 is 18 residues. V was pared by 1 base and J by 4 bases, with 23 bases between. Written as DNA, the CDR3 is TGTGCCAGCAGCTTAGTACCCGGGGAGCTGTTTCTTTCATACGAGCAGTACGTC. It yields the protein CASSLVPGELFLSYEQYV.